This T cell receptor beta chain was found in a study of cytomegalovirus exposure and HLA in healthy donors. Points from the study as a whole: Later genetic work tied a missense DCLRE1C variant to beta-chain V and J trimming. Further analysis was carried out later, and it showed several of the most significant clusters appearing linked to common viral pathogens. In most subjects, TCR beta sequences reportedly gave accurate predictions of HLA-A and HLA-B alleles. Among donors in an Asian-associated ancestry cluster, a later analysis reportedly found fewer N-insertions than the approximately 670-donor mean.

Germline lookup yields CDR1 SGHTA and CDR2 FQGNSA. The CDR3 extends over 16 amino acids. V dropped 5 bases and J dropped 0 bases, with 16 bases sitting between them. This clone is a singleton in its sample. What it binds is not known. The PCR had 60 Vbeta and 13 Jbeta primers. Repertoires were generated with immunoSEQ multiplex PCR, while TCRdb's copy carries only in-frame clones and drops some. Among over 150,000 clones listed, about 85% were seen once. The chain links TRBV7-2 to TRBJ2-5; tentatively, D is TRBD1 (6 bases). The receptor's source is a man aged 25 to 40 in good health and CMV-seropositive. Sequenced: PBMCs. CDR3 DNA sequence: TGTGCCAGCAGCGCAAACAGGGTAACTTACCAAGAGACCCAGTACTTC. Encoded protein: CASSANRVTYQETQYF.